This entry lists 24 T cell receptor beta chains sequenced from one sample in a study of blood T cells in healthy people across ages. The authors ran a second PCR of 7 to 11 cycles using a sample-barcoded 5' primer and a J-beta primer mix. MiXCR, applied by TCRdb to the 5' RACE reads, yields one record per CDR3 protein. The table shows hundreds of thousands of distinct CDR3 sequences, with around 24% occurring only once. These same data were also listed under a study on T cells of mothers and their children.

Sequenced material: blood. Receptor source: a boy aged 5-17 years in good health.

The chain carries TRBV19 and TRBJ1-1; 8 nucleotides agree with TRBD1. The CDR3 has 13 residues. Germline V lookup: CDR1 LNHDA, CDR2 SQIVND (reference sequence). J lost 5 bases, V lost 5 bases, and 4 bases had no gene match. The CDR3 DNA is TGTGCCAGTAGTCCATGGACAGGGACTGAAGCTTTCTTT. This codes for CASSPWTGTEAFF. Based on the CDR3 plus reference TRBV19 and TRBJ1-1, the full variable domain is DGGITQSPKYLFRKEGQNVTLSCEQNLNHDAMYWYRQDPGQGLRLIYYSQIVNDFQKGDIAEGYSVSREKKESFPLTVTSAQKNPTAFYLCASSPWTGTEAFFGQGTRLTVV.

This clonotype has more than one count but fewer than ten. The J gene is TRBJ2-5, the V gene TRBV6-1; possibly TRBD1 for D (6 bases). The last part of the DNA fits TRBJ2-7 better; the J call may be wrong. This CDR3 contains 15 residues. CDR1 and CDR2 from the germline V gene are MNHNS and SASEGT. CDR3 region: CASSESLTGLYEQYF. Here the CDR3 DNA reads TGTGCCAGCAGTGAATCCCTAACAGGGCTCTACGAGCAGTACTTC.

This chain links TRBV29-1 with TRBJ2-1; 7 positions match TRBD2. Germline-derived CDR1 and CDR2 are SQVTM and ANQGSEA. The CDR3 extends over 16 amino acids. V dropped 7 bases and J dropped 1; count of bases not matched to a gene: 13. The chain's CDR3 is CSALGGDANSYNEQFF. In DNA, the CDR3 is TGCAGCGCTCTGGGGGGGGACGCTAATTCCTACAATGAGCAGTTCTTC.

Details on this clonotype: A read error may produce the germline difference seen at one junction end. The CDR3 here is CGSRGSGRQPQHF. CDR3 in DNA: TGCGGCAGCAGAGGATCCGGGAGGCAGCCCCAGCATTTT. The chain recombines TRBV4-1 with TRBJ1-5, with unresolved D. The CDR3 totals 13 residues. Germline V lookup: CDR1 MGHRA, CDR2 YSYEKL.

The rearrangement uses TRBV28 and TRBJ2-5; D remains unclear. Trimming pared 6 bases from V and 7 bases from J, leaving 15 bases between. Germline V CDR1 and CDR2: MDHEN, SYDVKM. The length of the CDR3 is 13 residues. In DNA, the CDR3 is TGTGCCAGCAGGTTCCGGTCCCCTGGGACCCAGTACTTC. This gives the protein CASRFRSPGTQYF.

This chain connects TRBV4-3 to TRBJ2-2; no clear D. Trimming left V 4 bases short and J 0 bases short, with 12 bases between. The germline V gene has CDR1 LGHNA and CDR2 YSLEER. The CDR3 sequence is 16 residues long. The CDR3 protein is CASSPSRSPNTGELFF. DNA of the CDR3: TGCGCCAGCAGCCCATCTAGGAGCCCGAACACCGGGGAGCTGTTTTTT.

This clonotype appeared a few times. V usage is TRBV21-1 and J usage is TRBJ2-7; TRBD2, the D gene given by the table, was not confirmed from the DNA. TRBV21-1 is labeled a pseudogene. The CDR3 covers 17 residues. The CDR3 DNA follows: TGTGCCAGCAGCAAATCCCCTAGCGGGGGGACGGACTACGAGCAGTACTTC. Its translation: CASSKSPSGGTDYEQYF.

This clonotype was seen a handful of times. The rearrangement uses TRBV20-1 and TRBJ2-5; 9 bases line up with TRBD2. Losses at the gene ends were 5 bases for V and 11 bases for J; bases not matched to a gene: 12. The CDR3 has 13 amino acids. Germline CDR1 is DFQATT and CDR2 is SNEGSKA (reference sequence). CDR3 protein: CSAPGGGAREQYF. In DNA, the CDR3 is TGCAGTGCTCCAGGCGGGGGGGCGAGGGAGCAGTACTTC.

The rearrangement joins TRBV28 to TRBJ1-3, with 9 bases that match TRBD1. This CDR3 has 16 residues. Germline V gene sequence: CDR1 MDHEN, CDR2 SYDVKM. V trimming: 6 bases; J trimming: 3 bases; junction bases outside the gene matches: 9. Here the CDR3 DNA reads TGTGCCAGCAGCTCACCGGGACAGGGATTTGGAAACACCATATATTTT. Its translation is CASSSPGQGFGNTIYF.

This clonotype was detected only a few times. The J gene is TRBJ2-2, the V gene TRBV7-2; D remains ambiguous. The CDR3 extends over 14 amino acids. CDR1 SGHTA and CDR2 FQGNSA come from the germline V gene. The V end lost 0 bases, the J end lost 13 bases, and 15 bases lay between the germline ends. CDR3 protein: CASSLASEPRGLFF. For the CDR3, the DNA is TGTGCCAGCAGCTTAGCGTCGGAACCGAGAGGGCTGTTTTTT. Full variable domain (missing parts from reference TRBV7-2 and TRBJ2-2): GAGVSQSPSNKVTEKGKDVELRCDPISGHTALYWYRQSLGQGLEFLIYFQGNSAPDKSGLPSDRFSAERTGGSVSTLTIQRTQQEDSAVYLCASSLASEPRGLFFGEGSRLTVL.

This clonotype was detected only a few times. The chain joins TRBV20-1 to TRBJ2-5; no clear D. The J call may be incorrect, as the DNA end agrees better with TRBJ2-1. Germline V gene lookup returns CDR1 DFQATT and CDR2 SNEGSKA (reference sequence). This CDR3 comprises 15 residues. CDR3 region: CSAPSLSEYGNEQFF. The CDR3 coding sequence is TGCAGTGCTCCCTCACTAAGCGAATACGGGAATGAGCAGTTCTTC.

A remark on this clonotype: The junction shows a germline mismatch at one end, possibly a read error. The chain uses TRBV28 and TRBJ2-3; the match to TRBD2 covers 8 bases. CDR1 and CDR2 from the germline V gene are MDHEN and SYDVKM. There are 22 residues in the CDR3. In nucleotides, the CDR3 is TGTGCCAGCAGTTTAGGGCCCGGGAGGGCCGAAGGGCCAATTTCTAGCACAGGTACGCAGTATTTT. Translation gives CASSLGPGRAEGPISSTGTQYF.

This chain uses TRBV12-3 or TRBV12-4 with TRBJ2-5, with TRBD2 matching 11 bases. This CDR3 comprises 15 residues. The junction had 4 bases not matched to a gene; V was cut back by 2 bases and J by 5 bases. The CDR3 DNA is TGTGCCAGCAGTTTAATAGCGGGAGGGCAGGAGACCCAGTACTTC. This codes for CASSLIAGGQETQYF.

The chain has TRBV2 and TRBJ1-4, with D unclear. Germline V CDR1 and CDR2: SNHLY, FYNNEI. This CDR3 comprises 13 residues. Trimming shortened V by 7 bases and J by 7 bases, and 13 bases separated the two germline ends. This chain's CDR3 is CASTTETGEKLFF. The CDR3 DNA is TGTGCCAGCACCACAGAAACTGGTGAAAAACTGTTTTTT.

This clonotype was picked up a small number of times. Its ends do not fully match the called genes, so a read error is possible. This chain joins TRBV6-1 and TRBJ2-5; the match to TRBD2 covers 9 bases. The closer fit of TRBJ2-1 to the DNA end suggests the J call may be wrong. The CDR3 spans 16 residues. Germline values: CDR1 MNHNS, CDR2 SASEGT. CDR3 nucleotides: TGTGCCAGCACTGAAACCGGGACTAGCTTATCCAATGAGCAGTTCTTC. Its protein is CASTETGTSLSNEQFF.

This clonotype was observed a few times. The rearrangement links TRBV6-5 to TRBJ2-5; 7 bases agree with TRBD1. The CDR3 runs to 18 residues. The germline V gene has CDR1 MNHEY and CDR2 SVGAGI. Trimming cost V 0 bases and J 1 base; bases outside gene matches: 11. The CDR3 sequence: CASSYSIGRGTFQETQYF. CDR3 DNA: TGTGCCAGCAGTTACTCGATCGGCAGGGGGACCTTCCAAGAGACCCAGTACTTC.

This clonotype has only a few counts. V usage is TRBV29-1 and J usage is TRBJ2-5; D remains unclear. The germline V and J ends were trimmed by 3 bases and 5 bases, with 7 bases remaining between them. The CDR3 is 11 amino acids. Germline V gene lookup returns CDR1 SQVTM and CDR2 ANQGSEA. CDR3: CSVEGTETQYF. The CDR3 DNA reads TGCAGCGTTGAGGGTACGGAGACCCAGTACTTC.

The V and J genes are TRBV9 and TRBJ2-5; possible D gene TRBD2, 6 bases. With the DNA end fitting TRBJ2-7 better, the J assignment may be wrong. From germline, CDR1 is SGDLS and CDR2 YYNGEE. This CDR3 comprises 15 residues. CDR3 nucleotide sequence: TGTGCCAGCAGCGTAGACGGGCGGGAAGGGGACGAGCAGTACTTC. This sequence encodes CASSVDGREGDEQYF.

The chain recombines TRBV20-1 with TRBJ1-1; D gene uncertain. Germline CDR1 reads DFQATT; CDR2 reads SNEGSKA (reference sequence). The CDR3 loop spans 13 amino acids. Trimming took 2 bases from V and 1 from J, leaving 8 bases between them. CDR3 DNA: TGCAGTGCTAGATACCAGGCGAACACTGAAGCTTTCTTT. Protein product: CSARYQANTEAFF.

The chain combines TRBV27 with TRBJ1-1, with D possibly TRBD1 on 5 matching bases. The germline CDR1 and CDR2 sequences are MNHEY and SMNVEV (reference sequence). The V end lost 3 bases, the J end lost 7 bases, and 12 bases lay between the germline ends. The CDR3 sequence is 13 residues long. As DNA, the CDR3 is TGTGCCAGCAGTTTTAGGGCAGGGAGTGAAGCTTTCTTT. Its translation is CASSFRAGSEAFF.

This chain uses TRBV7-9 with TRBJ2-7, with 14 positions matching TRBD2. The CDR3 length is 15 residues. V was clipped by 5 bases and J by 7 bases; unmatched bases: 7. Germline loops: CDR1 SEHNR, CDR2 FQNEAQ (reference sequence). In nucleotides, the CDR3 is TGTGCCAGCAGCCAGACTAGCGGGAGGGCCGGGGAGCAGTACTTC. It specifies CASSQTSGRAGEQYF.

This chain joins TRBV6-1 and TRBJ1-2, with TRBD1 matching 9 bases. Unmatched junction bases numbered 5, after V lost 0 bases and J lost 3 bases. The CDR3 consists of 16 residues. The V gene's germline CDR1 is MNHNS and CDR2 SASEGT. The CDR3 here is CASSEAQDRGYYGYTF. CDR3 in DNA: TGTGCCAGCAGTGAAGCGCAGGACAGGGGATACTATGGCTACACCTTC.

This clonotype appeared many times. The chain joins TRBV27 to TRBJ1-2; 8 nucleotides agree with TRBD1. CDR3 size: 13 residues. V shed 3 bases and J 4 bases; nucleotides not matched to a gene: 1. Germline V gene sequence: CDR1 MNHEY, CDR2 SMNVEV (reference sequence). The CDR3 region has the DNA TGTGCCAGCAGTTTGGACAGGGCCTATGGCTACACCTTC. Translation: CASSLDRAYGYTF.

In this sample, this clonotype turned up a few times. The chain employs TRBV28 and TRBJ2-7, with a possible D match to TRBD1 (5 bases). From germline, CDR1 is MDHEN and CDR2 SYDVKM. The CDR3 has 14 amino acids. V lost 5 bases and J 0 bases, leaving 11 bases between the germline ends. In nucleotides, the CDR3 is TGTGCCAGCAGTGCATTAGACAGCTCCTACGAGCAGTACTTC. This translates into CASSALDSSYEQYF.